This T cell receptor beta chain derives from a study of blood T cell repertoires in COVID-19. Study at large: The origin of the acute and convalescent COVID-19 samples was the United States, Italy and Spain.

Authors' analysis steps: The assay estimated nucleated cells by amplifying reference gene primers. Here immunoSEQ multiplex PCR was the method, and the copy in TCRdb shows in-frame clones only, minus some. The DNA gave D and trimming, while V, J and clone size come from that table. Altogether about 73,000 clones are present, 70% to 85% being singletons, with the ten largest covering about 3.8%. This CDR3 has 13 residues. The V end was cut by 8 bases, the J end by 2 bases, with 11 bases between. In germline, CDR1 is MNHEY, CDR2 SVGAGI. The sequenced sample was peripheral blood. This sequence joins TRBV6-5 and TRBJ2-3; perhaps TRBD2 as D (5 bases). This sequence was found in a woman aged 60-70 years with acute or convalescent COVID-19. CDR3: CASSGVPTDTQYF. The DNA for the CDR3 is TGTGCCAGCTCCGGGGTACCCACAGATACGCAGTATTTT.